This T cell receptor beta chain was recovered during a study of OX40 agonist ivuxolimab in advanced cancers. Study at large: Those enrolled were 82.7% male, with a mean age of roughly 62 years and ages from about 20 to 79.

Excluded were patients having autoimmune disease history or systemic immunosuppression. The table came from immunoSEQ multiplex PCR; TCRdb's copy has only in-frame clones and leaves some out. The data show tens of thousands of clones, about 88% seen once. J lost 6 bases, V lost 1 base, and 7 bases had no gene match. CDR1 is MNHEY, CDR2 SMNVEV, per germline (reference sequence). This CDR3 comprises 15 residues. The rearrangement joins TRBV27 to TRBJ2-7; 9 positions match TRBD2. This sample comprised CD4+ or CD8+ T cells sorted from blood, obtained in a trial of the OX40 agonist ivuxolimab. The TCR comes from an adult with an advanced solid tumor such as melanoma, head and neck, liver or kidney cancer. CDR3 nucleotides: TGTGCCAGCAGTTTATGGGCGGGAGGGTCTAGCGAGCAGTACTTC. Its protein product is CASSLWAGGSSEQYF.